Shown below are 32 T cell receptor beta chains from a single sample sequenced in a study of beta chain features in type 1 diabetes. The entirety of the isolated RNA underwent reverse transcription, so expressed TCRB transcripts were sequenced. Using immunoSEQ multiplex PCR, the repertoire was profiled, and TCRdb retains in-frame clones only, with some absent. The sample consists of some 270,000 clones, 13% to 15% of them appearing once. Sequencing was carried out using naive CD4+ T cells from blood. Receptor source: a woman in her thirties or forties in good health.

V usage is TRBV2 and J usage is TRBJ2-3, with D perhaps matching TRBD2 (6 bases). V lost 10 bases and J 2 bases, leaving 16 bases between the germline ends. Germline V gene lookup returns CDR1 SNHLY and CDR2 FYNNEI. CDR3 length: 14 amino acids. CDR3 nucleotides: TGTGCCACCGGGCGGGGTCGGAACACAGATACGCAGTATTTT. This gives the protein CATGRGRNTDTQYF.

This sequence joins TRBV18 and TRBJ2-6; TRBD1 is a possible D gene (6 bases). The CDR3 runs 19 residues. The ends were cut back, 1 base at V and 1 base at J, with 17 bases in the middle. The V gene's germline CDR1 is KGHSH and CDR2 LQKENI. CDR3 DNA: TGTGCCAGCTCACCACTCCAGACAGGATTCTTGTCTGGGGCCAACGTCCTGACTTTC. It encodes CASSPLQTGFLSGANVLTF. The variable domain in full, with the rest retrieved from reference TRBV18 and TRBJ2-6, is NAGVMQNPRHLVRRRGQEARLRCSPMKGHSHVYWYRQLPEEGLKFMVYLQKENIIDESGMPKERFSAEFPKEGPSILRIQQVVRGDSAAYFCASSPLQTGFLSGANVLTFGAGSRLTVL.

The chain employs TRBV5-4 and TRBJ2-1; 11 bases are a match to TRBD1. Germline CDR1 reads SGHNT; CDR2 reads YYREEE (reference sequence). The CDR3 is made up of 15 amino acids. Unmatched junction bases numbered 5, after V lost 3 bases and J lost 6 bases. CDR3 region: CASSSRDRGFNEQFF. CDR3 sequence (DNA): TGTGCCAGCAGCTCCCGGGACAGGGGGTTCAATGAGCAGTTCTTC.

This clone was counted a few times. The chain links TRBV11-2 to TRBJ2-1; TRBD2 matches 11 bases. CDR1 is SGHAT, CDR2 FQNNGV, per germline. The CDR3 extends over 17 amino acids. V dropped 5 bases and J dropped 3; count of bases not matched to a gene: 9. The CDR3 loop reads CASSQTSSGGLYNEQFF. Here the CDR3 DNA reads TGTGCCAGCAGCCAAACCTCTAGCGGGGGGCTCTACAATGAGCAGTTCTTC.

This clone was observed a few times. V usage is TRBV6-6 and J usage is TRBJ2-2; D is perhaps TRBD1 (6 bases). Germline-derived CDR1 and CDR2 are MNHNY and SVGAGI (reference sequence). This CDR3 comprises 15 residues. The germline V and J ends were trimmed by 6 bases and 1 base, with 12 bases remaining between them. As DNA, the CDR3 is TGTGCCAGCAGACCTATCAGGGGGAACACCGGGGAGCTGTTTTTT. It is translated as CASRPIRGNTGELFF.

V and J are TRBV4-3 and TRBJ1-6; D remains ambiguous. This CDR3 contains 14 residues. V lost 4 bases and J 3 bases, leaving 7 bases between the germline ends. Germline CDR1 and CDR2: LGHNA and YSLEER. Written as DNA, the CDR3 is TGCGCCAGCAGCCGGTCAGACTATAATTCACCCCTCCACTTT. It codes for CASSRSDYNSPLHF.

The table lists this clone with many counts. The chain joins TRBV15 to TRBJ2-1, with a weak D call TRBD1 (5 bases). Germline lookup yields CDR1 LNHNV and CDR2 YYDKDF (reference sequence). This CDR3 is 14 amino acids long. Trimming shortened V by 5 bases and J by 8 bases, and 16 bases separated the two germline ends. CDR3 region: CATSPGLIRDEQFF. The CDR3 DNA reads as TGTGCCACCAGCCCCGGTTTGATCAGGGATGAGCAGTTCTTC.

The chain joins TRBV5-1 to TRBJ2-5, with a weak D call TRBD2 (6 bases). V was shortened by 3 bases and J by 3 bases, with 12 bases between the two germline ends. The CDR3 is 14 residues long. CDR1 is SGHRS and CDR2 is YFSETQ in the germline V gene. The CDR3 protein is CASSSPGVEETQYF. The CDR3 bases are TGCGCCAGCAGCTCACCGGGGGTGGAAGAGACCCAGTACTTC.

This clone was observed a handful of times. The rearrangement joins TRBV29-1 to TRBJ1-2; 10 bases are a match to TRBD1. CDR1 SQVTM and CDR2 ANQGSEA come from the germline V gene. V dropped 3 bases and J dropped 6; count of bases not matched to a gene: 7. The CDR3 loop spans 14 amino acids. This chain's CDR3 is CSVDVRTGGHGYTF. In nucleotides, the CDR3 is TGCAGCGTTGACGTCAGGACAGGGGGTCATGGCTACACCTTC.

This clone was counted a few times. This chain's CDR3 is CSVKTRGEQYF. CDR3 DNA sequence: TGCAGCGTTAAGACCCGGGGCGAGCAGTACTTC. The chain is built from TRBV29-1 and TRBJ2-7; perhaps TRBD2 as D (5 bases). Germline-derived CDR1 and CDR2 are SQVTM and ANQGSEA. This CDR3 contains 11 residues. The V end was cut by 5 bases, the J end by 6 bases, with 11 bases between.

This clone was seen only a few times. CDR3 in amino acids: CASSLDQGSLRGNEQFF. The CDR3 DNA is TGCGCCAGCAGCTTGGATCAGGGTTCTCTACGGGGGAATGAGCAGTTCTTC. V usage is TRBV5-1 and J usage is TRBJ2-1, with D perhaps TRBD2 (6 bases). Trimming pared 0 bases from V and 7 bases from J, leaving 20 bases between. The germline CDR1 and CDR2 sequences are SGHRS and YFSETQ. This CDR3 has 17 amino acids.

This clone was counted between two and nine times. The rearrangement uses TRBV2 and TRBJ2-2, with 7 bases aligning to TRBD2. V shed 5 bases, J shed 5 bases, and the junction held 11 bases outside the gene matches. CDR3 size: 16 residues. Germline V gives CDR1 SNHLY, CDR2 FYNNEI. CDR3 in DNA: TGTGCCAGCAGTCCGAATCGCGGGGGTAGTACCGGGGAGCTGTTTTTT. It is translated as CASSPNRGGSTGELFF.

The chain recombines TRBV7-9 with TRBJ1-2; 7 bases agree with TRBD1. Germline CDR1 is SEHNR and CDR2 is FQNEAQ (reference sequence). The CDR3 covers 15 residues. The J segment lost 0 bases and the V segment lost 1 base, leaving 2 bases of the junction unmatched. This chain's CDR3 is CASSLVQGTNYGYTF. Here the CDR3 DNA reads TGTGCCAGCAGCTTAGTACAGGGGACTAACTATGGCTACACCTTC.

This clone has a handful of counts. The rearrangement joins TRBV4-1 to TRBJ1-5, with D possibly TRBD1 on 5 matching bases. Germline loops: CDR1 MGHRA, CDR2 YSYEKL. The CDR3 totals 14 residues. V was shortened by 4 bases and J by 6 bases, with 13 bases between the two germline ends. The CDR3, as DNA: TGCGCCAGCAGCCTCCAGGGTGGCCGTCAGCCCCAGCATTTT. Amino acids: CASSLQGGRQPQHF.

This clone was counted a few times. This sequence joins TRBV9 and TRBJ2-1; 11 nucleotides match TRBD2. V was clipped by 4 bases and J by 6 bases; unmatched bases: 6. The CDR3 is made up of 15 amino acids. The V gene's germline CDR1 is SGDLS and CDR2 YYNGEE. CDR3 loop: CASSPLAGAGNEQFF. In DNA, the CDR3 is TGTGCCAGCAGCCCACTAGCGGGGGCGGGCAATGAGCAGTTCTTC.

V is TRBV10-3 and J is TRBJ2-3, with TRBD2 as a possible D gene (5 bases). The CDR3 has 15 residues. CDR1 and CDR2 (germline): ENHRY, SYGVKD. V was shortened by 6 bases and J by 2 bases, with 15 bases between the two germline ends. The CDR3 loop is CAIRETGEITDTQYF. CDR3 nucleotides: TGTGCCATCAGAGAGACTGGGGAGATCACAGATACGCAGTATTTT.

The J gene is TRBJ2-6, the V gene TRBV27; 8 nucleotides align to TRBD2. With V trimmed by 5 bases and J by 0 bases, 9 bases remained unmatched. Germline CDR1 and CDR2: MNHEY and SMNVEV (reference sequence). The CDR3 is made up of 18 amino acids. The CDR3 bases are TGTGCCAGCAGTCCACCCCAGGGGACTAGCTCTGGGGCCAACGTCCTGACTTTC. It yields the protein CASSPPQGTSSGANVLTF.

The V gene is TRBV18, the J gene TRBJ2-7; D remains unclear. Germline V lookup: CDR1 KGHSH, CDR2 LQKENI. V dropped 2 bases and J dropped 3 bases, with 5 bases sitting between them. The CDR3 has 12 amino acids. The CDR3, as DNA: TGTGCCAGCTCACCATCGGTCTACGAGCAGTACTTC. Protein product: CASSPSVYEQYF.

CDR3: CASLKQGAHTEAFF. The CDR3 DNA reads as TGTGCCAGCTTAAAACAGGGGGCTCACACTGAAGCTTTCTTT. The rearrangement links TRBV4-2 to TRBJ1-1; 9 nucleotides agree with TRBD1. This CDR3 comprises 14 residues. Germline CDR1 and CDR2: LGHNA and YNFKEQ. V gave up 8 bases and J gave up 3 bases; unmatched junction bases: 7.

The chain couples TRBV11-3 to TRBJ2-5; 7 nucleotides agree with TRBD2. Germline V CDR1 and CDR2: SGHNT, YENEEA. The length of the CDR3 is 14 residues. Unmatched junction bases numbered 10, after V lost 5 bases and J lost 7 bases. This chain's CDR3 is CASSQSGAEATQYF. As DNA, the CDR3 is TGTGCCAGCAGCCAGAGCGGGGCCGAGGCGACCCAGTACTTC.

In this sample, this clone turned up many times. The CDR3 here is CASSPGQGTYEQYF. The CDR3 nucleotides are TGTGCCAGCAGCCCCGGGCAGGGGACCTACGAGCAGTACTTC. The rearrangement joins TRBV7-9 to TRBJ2-7; tentative D call: TRBD1 (6 bases). Trimming took 5 bases from V and 2 from J, leaving 13 bases between them. Germline values: CDR1 SEHNR, CDR2 FQNEAQ (reference sequence). CDR3 length: 14 residues.

The chain combines TRBV5-1 with TRBJ2-5, with 8 bases matching TRBD2. V lost 3 bases to trimming and J lost 5 bases; unmatched junction nucleotides: 6. The CDR3 spans 14 residues. The germline CDR1 and CDR2 sequences are SGHRS and YFSETQ. CDR3 nucleotide sequence: TGCGCCAGCAGCTGGGGGACTAGTGTGGAGACCCAGTACTTC. Translation gives CASSWGTSVETQYF.

This clone came up a few times. V is TRBV5-1 and J is TRBJ2-3; TRBD2 agrees at 8 bases. Germline loops: CDR1 SGHRS, CDR2 YFSETQ. Losses at the gene ends were 0 bases for V and 3 bases for J; bases not matched to a gene: 9. CDR3 length equals 17 residues. DNA of the CDR3: TGCGCCAGCAGCTTGGCTTCGGGGGGGGCCCGGACAGATACGCAGTATTTT. It translates to CASSLASGGARTDTQYF.

This clone was counted only a few times. The chain uses TRBV6-5 and TRBJ1-5, with D possibly matching TRBD1 (5 bases). V lost 6 bases and J 1 base, leaving 13 bases between the germline ends. The CDR3 sequence is 15 residues long. CDR1 and CDR2 from the germline V gene are MNHEY and SVGAGI. CDR3 sequence (DNA): TGTGCCAGCAGCCGCGCCCCAGGGAGCAATCAGCCCCAGCATTTT. Protein product: CASSRAPGSNQPQHF.

V gene TRBV7-2 combines with J gene TRBJ1-1, with D hard to call. The CDR3 covers 11 residues. Trimming shortened V by 4 bases and J by 13 bases, and 13 bases separated the two germline ends. Per the germline V gene, CDR1 is SGHTA and CDR2 is FQGNSA. This CDR3 reads CASSSTPGVFF. Here the CDR3 DNA reads TGTGCCAGCAGCTCGACCCCCGGGGTTTTCTTT.

This chain connects TRBV5-1 to TRBJ1-6, with D unresolved. Trimming took off 5 bases at V and 5 bases at J, with 8 bases between the two ends. The CDR3 length is 13 residues. CDR1 and CDR2 from the germline V gene are SGHRS and YFSETQ. As DNA, the CDR3 is TGCGCCAGCAGTCCCTCGGATAATTCACCCCTCCACTTT. It is translated as CASSPSDNSPLHF.

This clone has a handful of counts. J is TRBJ2-5 and V is TRBV19, with a tentative D call TRBD2 (7 bases). Per germline, CDR1 LNHDA and CDR2 SQIVND (reference sequence). Trimming removed 10 bases at V and 1 base at J, with 16 bases between. This CDR3 has 14 amino acids. CDR3 sequence reads: CAKRGGLPQETQYF. CDR3 bases: TGTGCCAAGAGGGGGGGGCTCCCCCAAGAGACCCAGTACTTC.

This clone was picked up a small number of times. V is TRBV16 and J is TRBJ2-2, with 7 bases fitting TRBD2. V lost 0 bases and J lost 6; bases outside the gene matches: 4. Germline lookup yields CDR1 KGHSY and CDR2 FQNENV. This CDR3 contains 15 residues. CDR3: CASSQSGSGPGELFF. CDR3 nucleotide sequence: TGTGCCAGCAGCCAATCGGGTAGCGGGCCCGGGGAGCTGTTTTTT.

This chain links TRBV19 with TRBJ1-5; D perhaps matches TRBD1 (5 bases). The CDR3 consists of 14 residues. Deletions cut 5 bases from V and 13 bases from J, with 21 bases between. In germline, CDR1 is LNHDA, CDR2 SQIVND (reference sequence). In DNA form, the CDR3 reads TGTGCCAGTAGTGCCGGGAGGGGTCAAGTAGCGCAGCATTTT. Translation gives CASSAGRGQVAQHF.

The chain recombines TRBV9 with TRBJ2-5; D not resolved. Trimming shortened V by 3 bases and J by 3 bases, and 3 bases separated the two germline ends. The germline CDR1 and CDR2 sequences are SGDLS and YYNGEE. CDR3 length: 11 residues. The CDR3 nucleotides read TGTGCCAGCAGCGCCGAAGAGACCCAGTACTTC. Translated: CASSAEETQYF. Full variable domain (remainder filled in from reference TRBV9 and TRBJ2-5): DSGVTQTPKHLITATGQRVTLRCSPRSGDLSVYWYQQSLDQGLQFLIQYYNGEERAKGNILERFSAQQFPDLHSELNLSSLELGDSALYFCASSAEETQYFGPGTRLLVL.

Only a few counts were recorded for this clone. This chain joins TRBV5-1 and TRBJ2-7; 10 nucleotides align to TRBD2. This CDR3 is 14 amino acids long. V lost 2 bases to trimming and J lost 3 bases; unmatched junction nucleotides: 2. The V gene's germline CDR1 is SGHRS and CDR2 YFSETQ. This CDR3 is CASSFERGGYEQYF. The CDR3, as DNA: TGCGCCAGCAGCTTCGAGCGGGGGGGCTACGAGCAGTACTTC.

The chain combines TRBV2 with TRBJ2-2; TRBD2 matches 8 bases. Germline values: CDR1 SNHLY, CDR2 FYNNEI. The length of the CDR3 is 12 residues. The junction had 5 bases not matched to a gene; V was cut back by 11 bases and J by 6 bases. CDR3 sequence: CASTGGAGELFF. CDR3 nucleotides: TGTGCCTCCACCGGGGGGGCCGGGGAGCTGTTTTTT. Looking up the rest from reference TRBV2 and TRBJ2-2 gives the full variable domain: EPEVTQTPSHQVTQMGQEVILRCVPISNHLYFYWYRQILGQKVEFLVSFYNNEISEKSEIFDDQFSVERPDGSNFTLKIRSTKLEDSAMYFCASTGGAGELFFGEGSRLTVL.